This TCR beta chain originates from a study of T-cell reconstitution after alpha-beta-depleted transplantation in children. General observations from the study: About two months after transplant, alpha-beta T cells reportedly came from several hundred expanded graft clones. The origin of high day-60 TCRbeta diversity in some patients lay in surviving recipient T cells and thymic progenitors. From newly produced T cells came most of the T-cell counts and diversity one year after transplant.

The CDR3 has 18 amino acids. V was cut by 3 bases and J by 4 bases, with 21 bases left in between. Germline values: CDR1 MDHEN, CDR2 SYDVKM. Researchers prepared the TCRbeta library using unique molecular identifiers, the study reports. TCRdb fed the PCR reads into MiXCR, producing one record per CDR3 protein. The sample holds 500,000 to 650,000 distinct CDR3 sequences, roughly 11% seen once. As to this clonotype: The antigen remains unidentified.

The V call is TRBV28, the J call TRBJ2-2; possibly TRBD1 or TRBD2 for D (5 bases each). The specimen was PBMCs, mostly from graft donor cells, collected 180 days after TCRalphabeta/CD19-depleted stem cell transplant. The TCR sequence derives from a female patient aged 2-9 years who had a stem cell transplant for aplastic anemia, so the T cells may come from the graft donor. Written as DNA, the CDR3 is TGTGCCAGCAGTTTCAGGATCGGGGCTTTTTATGGCACCGGGGAGCTGTTTTTT. Residues: CASSFRIGAFYGTGELFF.